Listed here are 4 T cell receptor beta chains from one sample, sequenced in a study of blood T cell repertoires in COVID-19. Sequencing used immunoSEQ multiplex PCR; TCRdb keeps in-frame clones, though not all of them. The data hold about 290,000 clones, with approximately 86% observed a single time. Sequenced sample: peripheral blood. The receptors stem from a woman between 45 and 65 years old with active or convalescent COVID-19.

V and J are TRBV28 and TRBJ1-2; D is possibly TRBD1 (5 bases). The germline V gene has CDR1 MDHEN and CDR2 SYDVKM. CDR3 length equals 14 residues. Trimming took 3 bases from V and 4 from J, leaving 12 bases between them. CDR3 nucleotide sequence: TGTGCCAGCAGTTTCGCAGGGATCTCCTATGGCTACACCTTC. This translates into CASSFAGISYGYTF.

The CDR3 coding sequence is TGCGCCAGCGCACGCGGACAGGGCTTTGTCACCGAGCAGTACTTC. Residues: CASARGQGFVTEQYF. The chain has TRBV5-1 and TRBJ2-7, with 8 bases that match TRBD1. Trimming cost V 7 bases and J 6 bases; bases outside gene matches: 15. The germline gives CDR1 SGHRS, CDR2 YFSETQ. The CDR3 totals 15 residues.

Here the CDR3 reads CASSTGTGVGEQYF. The CDR3 region has the DNA TGTGCCAGCAGCACCGGGACAGGGGTGGGTGAGCAGTACTTC. The chain carries TRBV3-1 (or the pseudogene TRBV3-2) and TRBJ2-7; 10 nucleotides align to TRBD1. The germline gives CDR1 LGHDT, CDR2 YNNKEL (reference sequence). Germline trimming cut 5 bases from V and 7 bases from J; bases unmatched to any gene: 8. The CDR3 has 14 residues.

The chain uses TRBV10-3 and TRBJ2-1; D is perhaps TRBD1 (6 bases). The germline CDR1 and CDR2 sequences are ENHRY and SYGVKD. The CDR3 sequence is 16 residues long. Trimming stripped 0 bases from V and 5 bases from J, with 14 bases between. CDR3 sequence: CAISESWPGEHNEQFF. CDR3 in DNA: TGTGCCATCAGTGAGTCGTGGCCAGGGGAACACAATGAGCAGTTCTTC.